Included here is one T cell receptor beta chain sequence, with context. The sample is drawn from a study of T cells in localized non-small cell lung cancer. Profiled with immunoSEQ multiplex PCR; TCRdb holds only in-frame clones, not every one. The data contain around 36,000 clones, 70% to 80% of them seen just once; the ten biggest clones take up about 35%. CDR3 length: 17 residues. Trimming cost V 1 base and J 1 base; bases outside gene matches: 5. CDR1 and CDR2 (germline): SEHNR, FQNEAQ (reference sequence). The sequence derives from a woman aged 35 to 69 with stage II squamous cell lung carcinoma. Here the sequenced sample was PBMCs, taken before any cancer treatment. The chain uses TRBV7-9 and TRBJ2-1, with 9 bases lining up with TRBD1. CDR3 in DNA: TGTGCCAGCAGCTTAGTTTCCGGGACAGGGTCCTACAATGAGCAGTTCTTC. This encodes CASSLVSGTGSYNEQFF.